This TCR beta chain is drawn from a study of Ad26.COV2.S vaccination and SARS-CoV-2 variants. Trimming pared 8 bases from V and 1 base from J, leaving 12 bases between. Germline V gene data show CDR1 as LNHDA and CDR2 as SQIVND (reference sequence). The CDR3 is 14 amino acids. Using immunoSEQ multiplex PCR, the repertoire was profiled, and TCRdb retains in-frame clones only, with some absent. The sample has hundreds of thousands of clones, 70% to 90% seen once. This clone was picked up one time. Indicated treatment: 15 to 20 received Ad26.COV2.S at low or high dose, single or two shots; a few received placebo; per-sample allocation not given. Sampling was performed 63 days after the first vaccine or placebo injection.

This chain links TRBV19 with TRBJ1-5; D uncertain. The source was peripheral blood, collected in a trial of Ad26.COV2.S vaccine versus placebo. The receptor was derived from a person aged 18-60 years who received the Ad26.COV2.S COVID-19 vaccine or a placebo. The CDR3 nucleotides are TGTGCCAGTGGGAGGGAGTTAAGCAATCAGCCCCAGCATTTT. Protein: CASGRELSNQPQHF.